This T cell receptor (beta chain) derives from a study of shared clonotypes between healthy human individuals. For the study at large: Aged 18 to 49, the donors were a couple of women and a few men. Notes on the study in general: Tissue TCR repertoires likely differ from these blood-only repertoires. Memory subsets generally showed lower estimated richness than naive subsets.

The CDR3 runs 14 residues. The ends were cut back, 1 base at V and 7 bases at J, with 11 bases in the middle. Looked up from germline, CDR1 is SGHAT and CDR2 is FQNNGV. Clones were read by immunoSEQ multiplex PCR, and TCRdb kept only the in-frame ones, dropping some. The sample contains more than 2,000,000 clones, over 85% of which appear only once. Regarding this clone: The target antigen is unknown.

From CD4+ cells came CD45RA+ naive and CD45RA-negative memory subsets. Sample: naive CD4+ T cells from PBMCs. The subset here: CD45RA+ positively selected. This sequence joins TRBV11-2 and TRBJ2-1; D is unresolved. The clonotype comes from a man younger than 35 in good health. Some clones in this sample may be carry-over from other donors' samples. DNA of the CDR3: TGTGCCAGCAGCTTAGGATTTCGGGTTAATGAGCAGTTCTTC. Protein sequence: CASSLGFRVNEQFF.